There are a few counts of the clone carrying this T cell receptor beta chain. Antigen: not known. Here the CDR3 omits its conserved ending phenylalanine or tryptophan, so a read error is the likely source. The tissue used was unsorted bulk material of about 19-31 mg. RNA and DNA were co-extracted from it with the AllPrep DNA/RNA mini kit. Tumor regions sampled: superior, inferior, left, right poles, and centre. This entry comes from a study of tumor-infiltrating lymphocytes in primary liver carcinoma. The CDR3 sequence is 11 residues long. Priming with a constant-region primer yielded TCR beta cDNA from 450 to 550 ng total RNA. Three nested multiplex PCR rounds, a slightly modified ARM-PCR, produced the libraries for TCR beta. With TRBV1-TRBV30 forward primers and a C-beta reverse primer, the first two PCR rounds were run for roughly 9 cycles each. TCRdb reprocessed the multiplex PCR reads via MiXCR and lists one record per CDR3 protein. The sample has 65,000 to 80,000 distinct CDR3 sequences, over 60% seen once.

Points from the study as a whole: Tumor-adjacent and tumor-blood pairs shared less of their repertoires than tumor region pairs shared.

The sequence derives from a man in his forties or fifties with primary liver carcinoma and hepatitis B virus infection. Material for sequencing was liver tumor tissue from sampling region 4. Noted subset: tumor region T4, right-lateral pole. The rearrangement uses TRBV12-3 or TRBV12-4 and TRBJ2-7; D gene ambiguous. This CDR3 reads CASSSGYEQYL. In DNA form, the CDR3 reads TGTGCCAGCAGTTCCGGCTACGAACAGTACCTC.